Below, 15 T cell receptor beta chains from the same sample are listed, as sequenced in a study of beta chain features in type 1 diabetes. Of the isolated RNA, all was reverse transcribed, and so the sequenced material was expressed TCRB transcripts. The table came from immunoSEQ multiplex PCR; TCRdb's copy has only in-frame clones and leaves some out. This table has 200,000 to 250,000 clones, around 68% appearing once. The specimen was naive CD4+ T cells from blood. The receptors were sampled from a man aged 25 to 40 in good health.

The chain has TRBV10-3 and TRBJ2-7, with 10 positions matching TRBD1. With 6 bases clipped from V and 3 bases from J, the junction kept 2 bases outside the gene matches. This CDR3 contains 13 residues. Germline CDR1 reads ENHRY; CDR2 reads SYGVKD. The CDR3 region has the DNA TGTGCCATCAGAGGGACAGGGGACTACGAGCAGTACTTC. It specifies CAIRGTGDYEQYF.

The CDR3 DNA sequence: TGTGCCAGCAGCGAGGAAGCAGTTAGCAATCAGCCCCAGCATTTT. Its translation is CASSEEAVSNQPQHF. This chain links TRBV2 with TRBJ1-5; D ambiguous. The CDR3 totals 15 residues. Trimming took 6 bases from V and 0 from J, leaving 12 bases between them. The germline gives CDR1 SNHLY, CDR2 FYNNEI.

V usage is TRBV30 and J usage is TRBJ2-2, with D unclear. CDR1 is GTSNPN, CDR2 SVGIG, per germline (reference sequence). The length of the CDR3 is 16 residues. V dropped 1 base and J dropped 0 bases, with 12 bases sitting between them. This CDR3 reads CAWSGSRTSNTGELFF. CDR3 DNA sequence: TGTGCCTGGAGTGGTTCCCGCACCTCGAACACCGGGGAGCTGTTTTTT.

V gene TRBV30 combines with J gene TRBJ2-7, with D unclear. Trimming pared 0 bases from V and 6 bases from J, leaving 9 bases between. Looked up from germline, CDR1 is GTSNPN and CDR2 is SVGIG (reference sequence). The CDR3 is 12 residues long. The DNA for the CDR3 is TGTGCCTGGAGTGTAATCTCCGGCGAGCAGTACTTC. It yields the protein CAWSVISGEQYF.

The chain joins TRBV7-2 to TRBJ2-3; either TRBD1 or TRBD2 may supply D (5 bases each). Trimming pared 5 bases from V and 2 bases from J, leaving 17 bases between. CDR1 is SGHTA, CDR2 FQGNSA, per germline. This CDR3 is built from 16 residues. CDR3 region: CASSPRRDLYTDTQYF. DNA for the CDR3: TGTGCCAGCAGCCCCAGAAGGGACCTATACACAGATACGCAGTATTTT.

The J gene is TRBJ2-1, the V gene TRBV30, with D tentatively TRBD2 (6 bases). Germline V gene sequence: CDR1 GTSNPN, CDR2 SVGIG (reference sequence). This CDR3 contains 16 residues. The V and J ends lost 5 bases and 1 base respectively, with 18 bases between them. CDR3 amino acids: CAWAPSGGKSYNEQFF. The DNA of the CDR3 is TGTGCCTGGGCCCCATCAGGCGGGAAGTCCTACAATGAGCAGTTCTTC. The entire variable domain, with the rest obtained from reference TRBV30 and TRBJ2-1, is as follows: SQTIHQWPATLVQPVGSPLSLECTVEGTSNPNLYWYRQAAGRGLQLLFYSVGIGQISSEVPQNLSASRPQDRQFILSSKKLLLSDSGFYLCAWAPSGGKSYNEQFFGPGTRLTVL.

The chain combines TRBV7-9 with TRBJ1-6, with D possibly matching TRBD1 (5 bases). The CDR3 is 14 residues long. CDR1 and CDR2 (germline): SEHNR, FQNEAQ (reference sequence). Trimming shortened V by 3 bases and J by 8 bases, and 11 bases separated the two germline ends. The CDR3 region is CASSFGQGYSPLHF. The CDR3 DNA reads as TGTGCCAGCAGCTTTGGGCAGGGTTATTCACCCCTCCACTTT. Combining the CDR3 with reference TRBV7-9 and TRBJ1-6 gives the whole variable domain DTGVSQNPRHKITKRGQNVTFRCDPISEHNRLYWYRQTLGQGPEFLTYFQNEAQLEKSRLLSDRFSAERPKGSFSTLEIQRTEQGDSAMYLCASSFGQGYSPLHFGNGTRLTVT.

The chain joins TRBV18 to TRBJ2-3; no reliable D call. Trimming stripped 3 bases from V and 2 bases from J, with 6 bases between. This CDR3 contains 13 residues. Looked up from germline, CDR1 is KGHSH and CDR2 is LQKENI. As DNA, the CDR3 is TGTGCCAGCTCACCCCGCAACACAGATACGCAGTATTTT. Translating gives CASSPRNTDTQYF.

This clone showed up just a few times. CDR3 region: CASSLATGGTGELFF. In nucleotides, the CDR3 is TGTGCCAGCAGCTTAGCGACGGGGGGCACCGGGGAGCTGTTTTTT. The V gene is TRBV7-2, the J gene TRBJ2-2, with TRBD2 identical over 7 bases. V lost 0 bases to trimming and J lost 4 bases; unmatched junction nucleotides: 2. The length of the CDR3 is 15 residues. Per the germline V gene, CDR1 is SGHTA and CDR2 is FQGNSA.

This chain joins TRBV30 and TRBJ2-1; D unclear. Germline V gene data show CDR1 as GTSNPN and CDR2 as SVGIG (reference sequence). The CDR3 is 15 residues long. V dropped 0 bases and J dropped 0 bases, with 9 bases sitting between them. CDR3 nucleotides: TGTGCCTGGAGTGTACTCCGGCACTCCTACAATGAGCAGTTCTTC. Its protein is CAWSVLRHSYNEQFF. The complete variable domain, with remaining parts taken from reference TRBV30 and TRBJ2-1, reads SQTIHQWPATLVQPVGSPLSLECTVEGTSNPNLYWYRQAAGRGLQLLFYSVGIGQISSEVPQNLSASRPQDRQFILSSKKLLLSDSGFYLCAWSVLRHSYNEQFFGPGTRLTVL.

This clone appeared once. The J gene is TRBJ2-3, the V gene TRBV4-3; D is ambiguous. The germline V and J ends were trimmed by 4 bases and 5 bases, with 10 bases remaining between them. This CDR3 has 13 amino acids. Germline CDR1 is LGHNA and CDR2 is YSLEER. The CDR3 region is CASSPRPGDTQYF. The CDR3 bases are TGCGCCAGCAGCCCTCGTCCCGGAGATACGCAGTATTTT.

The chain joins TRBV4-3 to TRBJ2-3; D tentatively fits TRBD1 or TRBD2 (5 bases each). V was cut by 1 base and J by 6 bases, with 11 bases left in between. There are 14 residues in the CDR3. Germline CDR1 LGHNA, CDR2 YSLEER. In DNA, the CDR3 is TGCGCCAGCAGCCAAGCAAGGGACGGGGATACGCAGTATTTT. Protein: CASSQARDGDTQYF.

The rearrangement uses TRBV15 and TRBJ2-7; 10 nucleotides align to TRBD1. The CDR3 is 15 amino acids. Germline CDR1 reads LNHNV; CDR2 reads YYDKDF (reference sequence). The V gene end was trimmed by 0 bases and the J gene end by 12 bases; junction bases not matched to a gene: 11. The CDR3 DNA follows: TGTGCCACCAGCAGAGATCGGGGACAGGGGACGTTCTTGTACTTC. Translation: CATSRDRGQGTFLYF.

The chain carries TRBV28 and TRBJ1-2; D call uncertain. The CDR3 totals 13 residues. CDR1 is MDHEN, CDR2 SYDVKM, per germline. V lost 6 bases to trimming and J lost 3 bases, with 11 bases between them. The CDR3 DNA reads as TGTGCCAGCAGGCCTGGACGCCACTATGGCTACACCTTC. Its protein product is CASRPGRHYGYTF.

The CDR3 loop reads CASSLGGRAQETQYF. The CDR3 region has the DNA TGTGCCAGCAGCTTAGGAGGCAGGGCCCAAGAGACCCAGTACTTC. The gene calls are TRBV7-2 and TRBJ2-5, with a possible D match to TRBD1 (5 bases). Germline V CDR1 and CDR2: SGHTA, FQGNSA. The CDR3 extends over 15 amino acids. V was shortened by 1 base and J by 1 base, with 10 bases between the two germline ends.